This T cell receptor beta chain was sequenced in a study of PD-1 blockade in classical Hodgkin lymphoma. CDR1 and CDR2 from the germline V gene are SEHNR and FQNEAQ (reference sequence). Including both end residues, the CDR3 is 16 amino acids long. After autologous stem cell transplantation all patients relapsed, and prior brentuximab vedotin exposure differed between cohorts. Libraries were prepared by immunoSEQ multiplex PCR; TCRdb keeps only in-frame clonotypes and omits some of them. Among about 10,000 clones listed, about 80% were seen once. This clone showed up just once. The DNA is left out, because the CDR3 cannot be placed on it with certainty; the CDR3 is given as TCRdb lists it.

This material consisted of peripheral blood mononuclear cells (PBMCs), taken before the second cycle of nivolumab. This TCR was sampled from a human donor with classical Hodgkin lymphoma. This chain links TRBV7-9 with TRBJ1-4; TRBD1 is taken as the D call from the table, unchecked against the DNA. CDR3 amino acids: CASSSSRTGGNEKLFF.